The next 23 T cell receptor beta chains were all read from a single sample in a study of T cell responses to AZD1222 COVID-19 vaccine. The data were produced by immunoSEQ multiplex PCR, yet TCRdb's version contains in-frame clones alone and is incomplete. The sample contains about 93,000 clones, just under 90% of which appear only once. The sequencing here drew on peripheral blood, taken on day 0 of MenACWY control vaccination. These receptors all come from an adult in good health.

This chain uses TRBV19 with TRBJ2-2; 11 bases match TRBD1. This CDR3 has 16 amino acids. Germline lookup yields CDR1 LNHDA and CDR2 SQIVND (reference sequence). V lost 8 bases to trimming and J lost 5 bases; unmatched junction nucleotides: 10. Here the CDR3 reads CASRNPGQGVTGELFF. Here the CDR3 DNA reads TGTGCCAGTCGAAATCCGGGACAGGGGGTGACCGGGGAGCTGTTTTTT. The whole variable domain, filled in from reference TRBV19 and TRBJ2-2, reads DGGITQSPKYLFRKEGQNVTLSCEQNLNHDAMYWYRQDPGQGLRLIYYSQIVNDFQKGDIAEGYSVSREKKESFPLTVTSAQKNPTAFYLCASRNPGQGVTGELFFGEGSRLTVL.

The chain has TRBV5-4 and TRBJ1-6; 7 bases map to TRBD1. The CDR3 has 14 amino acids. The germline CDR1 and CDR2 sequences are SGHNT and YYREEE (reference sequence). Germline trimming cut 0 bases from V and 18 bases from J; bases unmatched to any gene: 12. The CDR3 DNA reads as TGTGCCAGCAGCTTGGAAGACAGGGAAAATTCCGGCCACTTT. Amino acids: CASSLEDRENSGHF.

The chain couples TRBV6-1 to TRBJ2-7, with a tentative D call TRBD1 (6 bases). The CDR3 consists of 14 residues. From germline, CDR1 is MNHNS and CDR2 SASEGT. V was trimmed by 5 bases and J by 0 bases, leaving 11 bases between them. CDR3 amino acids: CASSWHRDSYEQYF. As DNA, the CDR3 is TGTGCCAGCAGTTGGCACAGGGACTCCTACGAGCAGTACTTC.

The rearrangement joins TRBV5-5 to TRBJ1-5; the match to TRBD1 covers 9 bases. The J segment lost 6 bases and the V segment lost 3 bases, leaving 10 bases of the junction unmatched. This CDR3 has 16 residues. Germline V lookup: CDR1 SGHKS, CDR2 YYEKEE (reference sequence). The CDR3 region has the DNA TGTGCCAGCAGCTACGGGACAGGGTGGGGCGTTCAGCCCCAGCATTTT. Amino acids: CASSYGTGWGVQPQHF. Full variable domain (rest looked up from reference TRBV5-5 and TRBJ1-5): DAGVTQSPTHLIKTRGQQVTLRCSPISGHKSVSWYQQVLGQGPQFIFQYYEKEERGRGNFPDRFSARQFPNYSSELNVNALLLGDSALYLCASSYGTGWGVQPQHFGDGTRLSIL.

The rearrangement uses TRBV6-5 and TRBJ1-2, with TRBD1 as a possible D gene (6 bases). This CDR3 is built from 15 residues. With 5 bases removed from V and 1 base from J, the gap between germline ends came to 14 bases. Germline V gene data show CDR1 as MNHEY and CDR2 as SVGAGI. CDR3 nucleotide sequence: TGTGCCAGCAGTCGCGGGACACACAATAACTATGGCTACACCTTC. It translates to CASSRGTHNNYGYTF.

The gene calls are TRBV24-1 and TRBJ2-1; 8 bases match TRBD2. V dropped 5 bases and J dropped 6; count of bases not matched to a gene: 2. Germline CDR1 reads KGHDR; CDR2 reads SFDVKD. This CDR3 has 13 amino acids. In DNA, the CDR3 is TGTGCCACCAGTGCCGGGGGGGCCAATGAGCAGTTCTTC. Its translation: CATSAGGANEQFF.

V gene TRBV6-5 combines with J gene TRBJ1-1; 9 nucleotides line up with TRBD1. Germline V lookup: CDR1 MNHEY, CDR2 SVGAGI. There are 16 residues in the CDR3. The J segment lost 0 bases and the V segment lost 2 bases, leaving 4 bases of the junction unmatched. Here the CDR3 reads CASSYGTGHMNTEAFF. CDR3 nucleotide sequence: TGTGCCAGCAGTTACGGGACAGGGCATATGAACACTGAAGCTTTCTTT.

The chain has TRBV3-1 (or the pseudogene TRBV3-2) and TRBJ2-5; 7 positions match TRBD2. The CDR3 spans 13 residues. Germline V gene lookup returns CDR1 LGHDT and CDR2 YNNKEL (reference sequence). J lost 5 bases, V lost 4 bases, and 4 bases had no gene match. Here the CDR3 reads CASSPIGGETQYF. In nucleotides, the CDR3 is TGTGCCAGCAGCCCCATCGGGGGGGAGACCCAGTACTTC.

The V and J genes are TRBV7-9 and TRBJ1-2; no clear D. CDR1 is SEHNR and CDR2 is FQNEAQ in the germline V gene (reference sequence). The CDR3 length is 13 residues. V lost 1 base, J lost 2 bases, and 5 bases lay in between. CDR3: CASSLDVNYGYTF. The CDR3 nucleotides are TGTGCCAGCAGCTTAGATGTAAACTATGGCTACACCTTC.

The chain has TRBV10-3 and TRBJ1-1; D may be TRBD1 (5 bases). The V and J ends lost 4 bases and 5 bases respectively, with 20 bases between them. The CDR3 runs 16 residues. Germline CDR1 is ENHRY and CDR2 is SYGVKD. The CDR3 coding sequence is TGTGCCATCAGTGTCGGGGAGCAGGGAGGGAAGACTGAAGCTTTCTTT. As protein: CAISVGEQGGKTEAFF.

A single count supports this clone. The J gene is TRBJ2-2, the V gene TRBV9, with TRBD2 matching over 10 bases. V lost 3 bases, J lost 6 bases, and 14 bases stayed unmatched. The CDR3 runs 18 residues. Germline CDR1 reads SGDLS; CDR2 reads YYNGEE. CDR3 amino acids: CASSAQLAGRGTAGELFF. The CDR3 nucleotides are TGTGCCAGCAGCGCCCAACTAGCGGGGAGAGGTACCGCCGGGGAGCTGTTTTTT.

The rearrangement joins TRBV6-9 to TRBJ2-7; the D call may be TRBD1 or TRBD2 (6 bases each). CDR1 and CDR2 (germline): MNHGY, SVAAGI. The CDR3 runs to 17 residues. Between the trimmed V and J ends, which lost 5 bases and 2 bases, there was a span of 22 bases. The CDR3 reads CASSGSYGTRGAYEQYF. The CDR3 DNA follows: TGTGCCAGCAGTGGTTCTTATGGGACAAGGGGGGCCTACGAGCAGTACTTC.

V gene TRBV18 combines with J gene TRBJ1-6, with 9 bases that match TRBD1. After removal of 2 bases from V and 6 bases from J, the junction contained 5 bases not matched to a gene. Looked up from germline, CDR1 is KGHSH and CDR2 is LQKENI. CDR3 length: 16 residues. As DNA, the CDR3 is TGTGCCAGCTCACCATCCGGGACAGGGATTAATTCACCCCTCCACTTT. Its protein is CASSPSGTGINSPLHF. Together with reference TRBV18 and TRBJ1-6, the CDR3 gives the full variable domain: NAGVMQNPRHLVRRRGQEARLRCSPMKGHSHVYWYRQLPEEGLKFMVYLQKENIIDESGMPKERFSAEFPKEGPSILRIQQVVRGDSAAYFCASSPSGTGINSPLHFGNGTRLTVT.

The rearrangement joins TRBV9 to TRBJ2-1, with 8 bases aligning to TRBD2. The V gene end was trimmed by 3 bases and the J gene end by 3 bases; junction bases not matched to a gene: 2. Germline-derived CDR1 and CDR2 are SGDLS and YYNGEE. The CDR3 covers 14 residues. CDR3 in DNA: TGTGCCAGCAGCGGAAGCGGGGGCTACAATGAGCAGTTCTTC. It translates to CASSGSGGYNEQFF.

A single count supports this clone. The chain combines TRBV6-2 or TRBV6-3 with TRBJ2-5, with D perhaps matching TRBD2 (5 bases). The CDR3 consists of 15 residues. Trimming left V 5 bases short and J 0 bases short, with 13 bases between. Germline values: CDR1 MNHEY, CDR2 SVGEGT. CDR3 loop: CASSERTVYQETQYF. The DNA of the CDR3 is TGTGCCAGCAGTGAGCGGACGGTGTACCAAGAGACCCAGTACTTC.

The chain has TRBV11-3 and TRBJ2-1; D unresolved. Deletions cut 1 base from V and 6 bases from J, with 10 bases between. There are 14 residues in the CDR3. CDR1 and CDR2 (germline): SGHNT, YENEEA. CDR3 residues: CASSLVSDFNEQFF. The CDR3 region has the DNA TGTGCCAGCAGCTTAGTAAGCGACTTCAATGAGCAGTTCTTC.

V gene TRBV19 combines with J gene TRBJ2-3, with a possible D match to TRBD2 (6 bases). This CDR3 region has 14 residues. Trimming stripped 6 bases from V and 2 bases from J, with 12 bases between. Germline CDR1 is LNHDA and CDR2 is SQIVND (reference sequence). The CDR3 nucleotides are TGTGCCAGTAGCCCATGGGGGGACACAGATACGCAGTATTTT. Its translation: CASSPWGDTDTQYF.

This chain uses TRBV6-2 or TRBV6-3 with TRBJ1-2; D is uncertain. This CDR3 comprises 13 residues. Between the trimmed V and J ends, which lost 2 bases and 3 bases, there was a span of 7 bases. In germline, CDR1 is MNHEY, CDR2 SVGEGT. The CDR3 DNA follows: TGTGCCAGCAGTTACCAGCAGGACTATGGCTACACCTTC. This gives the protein CASSYQQDYGYTF.

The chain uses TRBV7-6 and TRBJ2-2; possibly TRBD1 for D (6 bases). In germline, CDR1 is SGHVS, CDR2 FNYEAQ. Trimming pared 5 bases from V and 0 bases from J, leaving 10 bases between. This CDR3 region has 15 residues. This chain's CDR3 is CASSPDSANTGELFF. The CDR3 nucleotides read TGTGCCAGCAGCCCGGACAGCGCGAACACCGGGGAGCTGTTTTTT.

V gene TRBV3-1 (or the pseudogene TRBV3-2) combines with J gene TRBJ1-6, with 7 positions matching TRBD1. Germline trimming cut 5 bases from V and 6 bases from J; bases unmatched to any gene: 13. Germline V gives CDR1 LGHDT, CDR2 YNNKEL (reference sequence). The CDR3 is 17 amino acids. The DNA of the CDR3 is TGTGCCAGCAGCTTACGGATCCACAGGGGTGGTAATTCACCCCTCCACTTT. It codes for CASSLRIHRGGNSPLHF.

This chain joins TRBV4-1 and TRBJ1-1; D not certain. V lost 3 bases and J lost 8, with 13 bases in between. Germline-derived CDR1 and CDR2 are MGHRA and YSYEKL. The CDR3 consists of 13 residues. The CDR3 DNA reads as TGCGCCAGCAGCCAGGGAAGGGAAGCGGAAGCTTTCTTT. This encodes CASSQGREAEAFF.

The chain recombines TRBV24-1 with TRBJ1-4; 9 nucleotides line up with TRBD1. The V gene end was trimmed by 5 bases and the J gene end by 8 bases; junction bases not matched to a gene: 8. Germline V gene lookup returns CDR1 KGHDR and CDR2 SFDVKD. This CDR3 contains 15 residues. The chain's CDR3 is CATSAPGQGGEKLFF. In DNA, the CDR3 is TGTGCCACCAGTGCCCCGGGACAGGGAGGAGAAAAACTGTTTTTT.

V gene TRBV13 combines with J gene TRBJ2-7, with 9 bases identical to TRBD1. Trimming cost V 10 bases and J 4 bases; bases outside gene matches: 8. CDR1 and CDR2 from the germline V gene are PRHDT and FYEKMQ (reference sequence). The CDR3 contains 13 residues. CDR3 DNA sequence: TGTGCCACAAATATTGGACAGGGGTACGAGCAGTACTTC. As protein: CATNIGQGYEQYF.